The subject of this entry is one T cell receptor beta chain. The antigen remains undetermined. With V trimmed by 9 bases and J by 0 bases, 11 bases remained unmatched. The CDR3 extends over 16 amino acids. Germline V gene data show CDR1 as SGHRS and CDR2 as YFSETQ. The data are from a study of shared clonotypes between healthy human individuals. Findings and limits, study-wide: The naive CD4 repertoires of several donors were compared, and approximately 4.7% of clonotypes were shared. Large sequencing depth failed to make sorted-subset sequencing complete, rarefaction showed.

Sequencing was performed with immunoSEQ multiplex PCR; in TCRdb, only in-frame clones are kept and a portion is missing. The data contain around 1.4 million clones, approximately 98.5% of them singletons. V is TRBV5-1 and J is TRBJ2-5; 10 bases agree with TRBD2. Input material: naive CD4+ T cells sorted from blood. Subset denoted: CD45RA+ positively selected. This sequence was found in a man aged 25-45 years in good health. The DNA of the CDR3 is TGCGCCACCTCCCGGACTAGCGGCTTGTACCAAGAGACCCAGTACTTC. This translates into CATSRTSGLYQETQYF.